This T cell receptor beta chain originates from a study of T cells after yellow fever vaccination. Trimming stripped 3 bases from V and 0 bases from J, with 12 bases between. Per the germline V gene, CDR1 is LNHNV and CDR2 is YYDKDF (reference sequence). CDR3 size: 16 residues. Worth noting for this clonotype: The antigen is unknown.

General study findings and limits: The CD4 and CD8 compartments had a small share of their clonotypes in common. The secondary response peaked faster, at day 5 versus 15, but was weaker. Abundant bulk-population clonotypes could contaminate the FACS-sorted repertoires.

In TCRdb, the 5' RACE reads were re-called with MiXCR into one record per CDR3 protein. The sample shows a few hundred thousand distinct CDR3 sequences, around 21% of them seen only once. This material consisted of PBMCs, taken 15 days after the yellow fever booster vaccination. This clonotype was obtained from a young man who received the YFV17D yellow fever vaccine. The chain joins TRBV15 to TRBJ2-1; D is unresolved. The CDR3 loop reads CATSSPELSSYNEQFF. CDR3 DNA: TGTGCCACCAGCAGCCCCGAATTGAGCTCCTACAATGAGCAGTTCTTC.